Sequencing of this T cell receptor beta chain was carried out in a study of blood T cell repertoires in COVID-19. Study details: Whether acute or convalescent, the COVID-19 samples came from the United States, Italy and Spain.

Clinical histories supplied by participants themselves formed the basis of cohort assignment. The study counted Cohort 3 donors as recovered given two negative PCRs, clearance, or symptom resolution. The J segment lost 2 bases and the V segment lost 4 bases, leaving 6 bases of the junction unmatched. Per germline, CDR1 LGHNA and CDR2 YSLEER. The CDR3 totals 15 residues. Methods used by the authors: For nucleated cells, counts were estimated from reference gene primer amplification. Here immunoSEQ multiplex PCR was the method, and the copy in TCRdb shows in-frame clones only, minus some. D and trimming were read from the DNA, whereas the V and J calls and clone size are those reported in that table. This sample has around 230,000 clones; 88% occur once, and the top ten carry about 2.4%. This clone was observed a handful of times.

The specimen was PBMCs or T cells enriched from blood (not recorded which). This receptor was identified in a woman aged 25 to 45 who had recovered from COVID-19. The J gene is TRBJ2-7, the V gene TRBV4-3, with TRBD1 matching 9 bases. CDR3 sequence: CASSLRTGAPYEQYF. CDR3 in DNA: TGCGCCAGCAGCCTTAGGACAGGGGCACCCTACGAGCAGTACTTC.